This TCR beta chain was sequenced for a study of technical replicates of blood from a few donors. Measured with immunoSEQ multiplex PCR; TCRdb has only the in-frame clones, and not every one. Of fewer than 20,000 clones listed, just over 85% were seen once; the top ten hold under 15%. The source is a human donor in good health. The specimen was PBMCs.

CDR3 protein: CATSNRDSDEKLFF. CDR3 bases: TGTGCCACCAGCAACCGGGACTCGGATGAAAAACTGTTTTTT. This chain uses TRBV15 with TRBJ1-4; the D gene is possibly TRBD1 (5 bases). Germline-derived CDR1 and CDR2 are LNHNV and YYDKDF (reference sequence). The CDR3 is 14 amino acids. V lost 4 bases to trimming and J lost 6 bases, with 12 bases between them.